One T cell receptor (beta chain) is described in this entry. This sample is part of a study of blood T cell repertoires in COVID-19. About the research overall: Samples taken during acute and convalescent COVID-19 were collected in the United States, Italy and Spain.

There are 15 residues in the CDR3. V lost 0 bases, J lost 4 bases, and 8 bases lay in between. The germline CDR1 and CDR2 sequences are SGHKS and YYEKEE (reference sequence). Profiling relied on immunoSEQ multiplex PCR, and the TCRdb table lists in-frame clones only, not all of them. The sample includes about 56,000 clones, around 84% seen only once; the top ten take under 15%. The source is an elderly woman with acute or convalescent COVID-19. The sequenced material came from peripheral blood. V usage is TRBV5-5 and J usage is TRBJ1-6; D gene unclear. Here the CDR3 reads CASSLDSPYNSPLHF. CDR3 coding DNA: TGTGCCAGCAGCTTGGACAGCCCGTATAATTCACCCCTCCACTTT. The whole variable domain, filled in from reference TRBV5-5 and TRBJ1-6, reads DAGVTQSPTHLIKTRGQQVTLRCSPISGHKSVSWYQQVLGQGPQFIFQYYEKEERGRGNFPDRFSARQFPNYSSELNVNALLLGDSALYLCASSLDSPYNSPLHFGNGTRLTVT.